The next 28 T cell receptor beta chains were all read from a single sample in a study of blood T cell repertoires in COVID-19. TCRdb's copy holds only in-frame clones and misses some; the assay was immunoSEQ multiplex PCR. The sample records about 130,000 clones, about 88% being singletons. The sample was peripheral blood. The source is a man aged 50 to 60 with active COVID-19.

This clone was seen only a few times. This chain links TRBV2 with TRBJ2-7; no clear D gene. Trimming left V 3 bases short and J 2 bases short, with 11 bases between. CDR3 length: 14 residues. CDR1 and CDR2 (germline): SNHLY, FYNNEI. CDR3 residues: CASSEAASPYEQYV. The CDR3 DNA follows: TGTGCCAGCAGTGAGGCGGCCAGTCCCTACGAGCAGTACGTC.

The chain links TRBV12-3 or TRBV12-4 to TRBJ2-7; 9 bases agree with TRBD1. V shed 6 bases and J 4 bases; nucleotides not matched to a gene: 4. This CDR3 has 13 amino acids. CDR3 coding DNA: TGTGCCAGCAGGGGGACAGGGCCTTACGAGCAGTACTTC. Residues: CASRGTGPYEQYF.

V usage is TRBV20-1 and J usage is TRBJ1-2; the D gene is possibly TRBD1 (5 bases). The ends were cut back, 8 bases at V and 1 base at J, with 8 bases in the middle. Germline loops: CDR1 DFQATT, CDR2 SNEGSKA (reference sequence). The CDR3 runs 11 residues. This CDR3 reads CSSTVNYGYTF. CDR3 DNA: TGCAGTTCGACAGTTAACTATGGCTACACCTTC.

CDR3 in DNA: TGTGCCAGCAGTGGCAGGGTGAGCGGCTACACCTTC. Its translation is CASSGRVSGYTF. The chain links TRBV12-3 or TRBV12-4 to TRBJ1-2, with a possible D match to TRBD1 (5 bases). Trimming pared 5 bases from V and 8 bases from J, leaving 12 bases between. The CDR3 is 12 amino acids.

The rearrangement uses TRBV7-6 and TRBJ1-3; 11 positions match TRBD1. The V gene end was trimmed by 4 bases and the J gene end by 2 bases; junction bases not matched to a gene: 4. Germline-derived CDR1 and CDR2 are SGHVS and FNYEAQ. This CDR3 has 16 residues. In nucleotides, the CDR3 is TGTGCCAGCAGCTCCCGGGGACAGGGGGCTGGAAACACCATATATTTT. Translating it yields CASSSRGQGAGNTIYF.

This chain joins TRBV2 and TRBJ2-5, with a tentative D call TRBD2 (6 bases). The germline CDR1 and CDR2 sequences are SNHLY and FYNNEI. The V end was cut by 5 bases, the J end by 3 bases, with 16 bases between. The CDR3 length is 15 residues. DNA of the CDR3: TGTGCCAGCAGTCTTATCGGGACTCTAAAAGAGACCCAGTACTTC. It yields the protein CASSLIGTLKETQYF.

This chain uses TRBV7-9 with TRBJ2-5; D unresolved. The CDR3 contains 14 residues. V lost 3 bases, J lost 1 base, and 9 bases lay in between. Germline loops: CDR1 SEHNR, CDR2 FQNEAQ (reference sequence). The CDR3 region has the DNA TGTGCCAGCAGCTTCGCAGATATCCAAGAGACCCAGTACTTC. It translates to CASSFADIQETQYF.

The J gene is TRBJ2-1, the V gene TRBV9, with 7 bases fitting TRBD1. Germline trimming cut 4 bases from V and 2 bases from J; bases unmatched to any gene: 6. This CDR3 region has 15 residues. From germline, CDR1 is SGDLS and CDR2 YYNGEE. This CDR3 reads CASSTLGTAYNEQFF. CDR3 bases: TGTGCCAGCAGCACCCTAGGGACAGCCTACAATGAGCAGTTCTTC.

The chain combines TRBV5-1 with TRBJ1-1, with a possible D match to TRBD1 (6 bases). Germline V gene data show CDR1 as SGHRS and CDR2 as YFSETQ. There are 14 residues in the CDR3. With 4 bases removed from V and 2 bases from J, the gap between germline ends came to 12 bases. The CDR3 sequence: CASSLGGANTEAFF. The CDR3 coding sequence is TGCGCCAGCAGCCTTGGGGGGGCCAACACTGAAGCTTTCTTT.

J is TRBJ2-1 and V is TRBV11-3; 8 positions agree with TRBD1. The CDR3 spans 16 residues. Germline V gives CDR1 SGHNT, CDR2 YENEEA. The V and J ends lost 2 bases and 5 bases, in that order; junction bases with no gene match: 8. The CDR3 DNA reads as TGTGCCAGCAGCTTAATGGGTGACAGGGGCCACAATGAGCAGTTCTTC. Its translation: CASSLMGDRGHNEQFF.

The V and J genes are TRBV12-3 or TRBV12-4 and TRBJ2-7; the match to TRBD2 covers 7 bases. After removal of 2 bases from V and 2 bases from J, the junction contained 0 bases not matched to a gene. This CDR3 contains 13 residues. CDR3 nucleotides: TGTGCCAGCAGTTTACGGGGGGCCTACGAGCAGTACTTC. It encodes CASSLRGAYEQYF.

This clone was seen a single time. The chain couples TRBV3-1 (or the pseudogene TRBV3-2) to TRBJ2-5; D is uncertain. CDR1 LGHDT and CDR2 YNNKEL come from the germline V gene (reference sequence). CDR3 length: 12 amino acids. V was clipped by 8 bases and J by 1 base, with 8 bases between them. CDR3 in DNA: TGTGCCAGCGGTTCTAGCCAAGAGACCCAGTACTTC. It codes for CASGSSQETQYF.

The chain joins TRBV11-2 to TRBJ2-5; D may be TRBD1 (5 bases). The germline CDR1 and CDR2 sequences are SGHAT and FQNNGV. V shed 5 bases and J shed 5 bases, with 12 bases lying between them. The CDR3 length is 13 residues. The DNA for the CDR3 is TGTGCCAGCAGCCTAGGGGCAGAGGAGACCCAGTACTTC. Translating it yields CASSLGAEETQYF. Looking up the rest from reference TRBV11-2 and TRBJ2-5 gives the full variable domain: EAGVAQSPRYKIIEKRQSVAFWCNPISGHATLYWYQQILGQGPKLLIQFQNNGVVDDSQLPKDRFSAERLKGVDSTLKIQPAKLEDSAVYLCASSLGAEETQYFGPGTRLLVL.

The chain joins TRBV9 to TRBJ1-6; 11 bases match TRBD1. J gave up 8 bases and V 5 bases, and 3 bases lay outside the gene matches. CDR3 length: 14 residues. Germline V gives CDR1 SGDLS, CDR2 YYNGEE. CDR3: CASRKGQGDSPLHF. The CDR3 region has the DNA TGTGCCAGCAGGAAGGGACAGGGGGATTCACCCCTCCACTTT. Based on the CDR3 plus reference TRBV9 and TRBJ1-6, the full variable domain is DSGVTQTPKHLITATGQRVTLRCSPRSGDLSVYWYQQSLDQGLQFLIQYYNGEERAKGNILERFSAQQFPDLHSELNLSSLELGDSALYFCASRKGQGDSPLHFGNGTRLTVT.

The chain is built from TRBV5-4 and TRBJ2-3; 15 nucleotides agree with TRBD2. V lost 4 bases to trimming and J lost 4 bases; unmatched junction nucleotides: 4. CDR1 is SGHNT and CDR2 is YYREEE in the germline V gene (reference sequence). The CDR3 runs to 16 residues. This CDR3 reads CASSIRTSGGADTQYF. The DNA for the CDR3 is TGTGCCAGCAGCATTCGGACTAGCGGGGGGGCAGATACGCAGTATTTT.

This chain joins TRBV5-1 and TRBJ2-4; 10 positions agree with TRBD2. CDR3 length: 20 amino acids. In germline, CDR1 is SGHRS, CDR2 YFSETQ. Trimming cost V 0 bases and J 1 base; bases outside gene matches: 13. DNA for the CDR3: TGCGCCAGCAGCTTGGGAACTAGCGGGATAAGCGGTAGTGCCAAAAACATTCAGTACTTC. This encodes CASSLGTSGISGSAKNIQYF.

A few counts support this clone. The J gene is TRBJ2-7, the V gene TRBV18; D gene ambiguous. The V gene's germline CDR1 is KGHSH and CDR2 LQKENI. The V and J ends lost 2 bases and 7 bases respectively, with 9 bases between them. The CDR3 is made up of 12 amino acids. The CDR3 DNA sequence: TGTGCCAGCTCACCAATGACGCGGGAGCAGTACTTC. This codes for CASSPMTREQYF.

The chain combines TRBV5-1 with TRBJ2-6; TRBD1 agrees at 8 bases. V shed 0 bases and J 2 bases; nucleotides not matched to a gene: 7. This CDR3 is 18 amino acids long. Looked up from germline, CDR1 is SGHRS and CDR2 is YFSETQ. CDR3 DNA: TGCGCCAGCAGCTTGGTGCCACAGGGGGTAACTGGGGCCAACGTCCTGACTTTC. It is translated as CASSLVPQGVTGANVLTF.

The chain carries TRBV6-5 and TRBJ1-5, with D possibly matching TRBD1 (6 bases). This CDR3 is 15 amino acids long. V was shortened by 7 bases and J by 6 bases, with 19 bases between the two germline ends. Germline V lookup: CDR1 MNHEY, CDR2 SVGAGI. For the CDR3, the DNA is TGTGCCAGCACCCTGGAGGGGGGGGGAGGTCAGCCCCAGCATTTT. It translates to CASTLEGGGGQPQHF.

This rearrangement joins TRBV4-1 to TRBJ2-1; 7 bases fit TRBD1. The CDR3 contains 15 residues. With V trimmed by 3 bases and J by 6 bases, 8 bases remained unmatched. The V gene's germline CDR1 is MGHRA and CDR2 YSYEKL. DNA of the CDR3: TGCGCCAGCAGCCAGGAAGGCAGGGGGAGCAATGAGCAGTTCTTC. The encoded protein is CASSQEGRGSNEQFF.

The chain couples TRBV4-1 to TRBJ2-1; 7 positions agree with TRBD1. The CDR3 length is 13 residues. Germline loops: CDR1 MGHRA, CDR2 YSYEKL. Trimming took 11 bases from V and 7 from J; bases not matched to a gene: 11. CDR3 protein: CASRDRTRNEQFF. The CDR3 coding sequence is TGCGCCTCCCGGGACAGAACCAGGAATGAGCAGTTCTTC.

The chain is built from TRBV7-9 and TRBJ2-6; D not resolved. This CDR3 comprises 15 residues. V was cut by 6 bases and J by 0 bases, with 9 bases left in between. Per the germline V gene, CDR1 is SEHNR and CDR2 is FQNEAQ (reference sequence). The CDR3 reads CASRRHISGANVLTF. The DNA for the CDR3 is TGTGCCAGCAGGCGCCATATCTCTGGGGCCAACGTCCTGACTTTC.

The J gene is TRBJ2-3, the V gene TRBV7-8; 10 positions agree with TRBD2. With 1 base clipped from V and 3 bases from J, the junction kept 10 bases outside the gene matches. The CDR3 totals 18 residues. In germline, CDR1 is SGHVS, CDR2 FQNEAQ. In DNA, the CDR3 is TGTGCCAGCAGCTTAGTTTCTAGCGGGAGAGGTAATACAGATACGCAGTATTTT. Its translation is CASSLVSSGRGNTDTQYF.

The chain employs TRBV5-5 and TRBJ2-5, with 9 bases identical to TRBD2. Germline V gene data show CDR1 as SGHKS and CDR2 as YYEKEE (reference sequence). V lost 3 bases to trimming and J lost 5 bases; unmatched junction nucleotides: 14. The CDR3 is made up of 17 amino acids. The CDR3 DNA follows: TGTGCCAGCAGCTGGGACGCCCCAGCGGGAGGTTGGGAGACCCAGTACTTC. Protein sequence: CASSWDAPAGGWETQYF. The full variable domain, its missing parts supplied by reference TRBV5-5 and TRBJ2-5, is DAGVTQSPTHLIKTRGQQVTLRCSPISGHKSVSWYQQVLGQGPQFIFQYYEKEERGRGNFPDRFSARQFPNYSSELNVNALLLGDSALYLCASSWDAPAGGWETQYFGPGTRLLVL.

The chain carries TRBV5-1 and TRBJ2-1; D might be TRBD1 (5 bases). The ends were cut back, 4 bases at V and 7 bases at J, with 18 bases in the middle. The CDR3 loop spans 15 amino acids. The germline gives CDR1 SGHRS, CDR2 YFSETQ. The DNA for the CDR3 is TGCGCCAGCAGCCCTGGCCCAGAAAGGGGTAATGAGCAGTTCTTC. It is translated as CASSPGPERGNEQFF.

In its sample, this clone was seen a few times. V and J are TRBV21-1 and TRBJ1-5; the table assigns TRBD1, which was not confirmed against the DNA. TRBV21-1 is recorded as a pseudogene. CDR3 length: 16 residues. CDR3 loop: CASSKARTESNQPQHF. The CDR3 bases are TGTGCCAGCAGCAAAGCGCGGACAGAGAGCAATCAGCCCCAGCATTTT.

V is TRBV4-2 and J is TRBJ2-7, with 9 bases that match TRBD2. There are 16 residues in the CDR3. With V trimmed by 0 bases and J by 6 bases, 9 bases remained unmatched. CDR1 is LGHNA and CDR2 is YNFKEQ in the germline V gene. CDR3 region: CASSQEIGGGASEQYF. The CDR3 coding sequence is TGTGCCAGCAGCCAAGAAATAGGCGGGGGGGCAAGCGAGCAGTACTTC.

The chain is built from TRBV25-1 and TRBJ1-2; D not certain. The CDR3 is made up of 12 amino acids. With 4 bases removed from V and 7 bases from J, the gap between germline ends came to 10 bases. Germline V gene data show CDR1 as MGHDK and CDR2 as SYGVNS. CDR3 region: CASSGSSGGYTF. Written as DNA, the CDR3 is TGTGCCAGCAGTGGGTCTTCAGGTGGCTACACCTTC.